This TCR beta chain was captured by sequencing in a study of cytomegalovirus exposure and HLA in healthy donors (TCRdb year 2017). About the investigation overall: An earlier analysis of approximately 640 of the donors reported approximately 270 Gb of sequence data and roughly 100 million unique TCR beta sequences from around 200 million T cells. Around 320 gigabases of sequencing data and tens of millions of unique TCR sequences were included in an early release covering about 700 HLA-typed donors. Of the roughly 410 genotyped donors, roughly 80% were placed in the genetic ancestry cluster associated with self-reported Caucasian donors. The aim of the study was to test whether cataloging public T cell receptors could identify signatures of past pathogen exposure. The study used immunosequencing to profile the T cell repertoires of hundreds of subjects and linked those repertoires to cytomegalovirus serostatus. A separate validation cohort of 100 to 150 different subjects was used in addition to the approximately 700-subject first cohort. To predict cytomegalovirus infection status, the study brought together high-throughput TCR immunosequencing, statistical association of individual TCRs with disease status, and machine learning. A later analysis re-analyzed previously published TCR beta repertoires from roughly 600 donors and added high-resolution HLA genotyping to study TCR occurrence patterns. In the later analysis, no new phenotypic data were used to find candidate immune exposures; instead, reliance was placed on TCR beta sequences and their occurrence across donors. In an earlier analysis of 587 of the donors, high-throughput TCR beta sequencing was used to judge whether each TCR beta V gene segment behaved as functional or pseudogenic. Donor age, sex, ethnicity and CMV serostatus were compiled together with the repertoire data. A later genetic analysis took genome-wide SNP genotypes for about 60% of the roughly 670 donors and used that subset as a discovery cohort. All discovery cohort repertoires had been generated on a single sequencing platform. Both class I and class II loci were covered by HLA typing, at four-digit resolution. Typing coverage differed by locus: A, B, C, DRB1 and DQB1 were typed in roughly 620-640 donors, DQA1 in 500 to 550, DPA1 in 606, and DPB1 in approximately 450. Roughly five DR-DQ haplotypes were handled as single units for association and clustering because linkage in the cohort was strong. Among 398 genotyped donors of the cohort, an average of around 240,000 unique TCR beta nucleotide sequences were sequenced per donor, 15% to 20% of them non-productive. Paper-wide results and their limitations: The only immune exposure information available for the cohort was CMV serostatus. Correlated functional status among segregating V segments might be attributable to linkage disequilibrium, but an unknown experimental factor could not be ruled out. A later genetic analysis reported fewer N-insertions in productive TCRs among donors in an Asian-associated ancestry cluster than the roughly 620-donor mean. Most CMV-associated TCR beta chains appeared to be HLA-restricted in a later analysis, and the HLA associations seemed to be driven largely by CMV exposure. Several of the top co-occurrence clusters appeared to be linked to parvovirus B19, influenza, CMV and Epstein-Barr virus, according to a later analysis. The classifier was reported to diagnose cytomegalovirus status with high specificity and sensitivity in both the original and validation cohorts. The authors suggested that the approach could potentially be generalized to other disease states and immunological phenotypes. Because counts were too low, about 18 rarely observed V segments, including chromosome 9 orphons, were excluded from the earlier analysis of 587 of the donors. Sequencing depth was assumed to be roughly uniform across donors in the presence/absence analyses, though that assumption may not hold. When HLA alleles, especially DR and DQ, strongly co-occurred, TCR associations were difficult to assign to individual alleles. The cohort was sequenced for TCR beta chains only, and without alpha or paired-chain data the features that could be detected were limited. In vitro tests confirmed that a few of the cytomegalovirus-associated TCR beta chains recognize cytomegalovirus antigens. A later analysis found that HLA-associated TCR beta chains were more clonally expanded and had lower generation probabilities than equally common non-associated chains. A later analysis found that TCR association rates varied across HLA loci, with DRB1 alleles showing the most associated TCRs and HLA-C alleles the fewest. A further reported finding was that TCR beta sequences accurately predicted the HLA-A and HLA-B alleles for most subjects in the first cohort. The study gave a list of under 200 TCR beta chains associated with cytomegalovirus. Specific HLA alleles were associated with roughly 17,000 TCR beta sequences at a false discovery rate of 0.05 in a later analysis. The sequencing pipeline was judged likely to have produced a cluster of highly shared sequence variants as a technical artifact. Most TCR sequences were seen in very few donors, while some public TCRs were found in many individuals. Because some donors lacked HLA typing at each locus, the association tests relied only on the typed subset. Broadly in line with IMGT annotations, most TCR beta V segments showed up in productive rearrangements about 87% or about 30% of the time in an earlier analysis of several hundred of the donors. V-gene and J-gene trimming of TCR beta chains was associated with a missense DCLRE1C variant in a later genetic analysis, and the association was replicated in an independent cohort.

The library was built by means of the immunoSEQ multiplex PCR assay. A mixture of 60 forward primers for TCR Vbeta segments and 13 reverse primers for TCR Jbeta segments was used in the multiplex PCR. The CDR3 region of rearranged TCR beta genes was amplified from genomic DNA with a multiplex PCR assay. On the Illumina HiSeq System, the amplified TCR beta libraries were sequenced as 87-base-pair reads. The authors' analysis ran thus. A later analysis tallied tens of millions of unique TCR beta chains across the 666 repertoires, and roughly 11 million of those chains were shared by two or more donors. Raw reads were error-corrected and collapsed into unique sequences with a nearest-neighbor algorithm that merged closely related sequences to remove PCR and sequencing errors. CDR3 sequences were aligned to IMGT reference sequences to assign V, D and J gene segments. For a sequence to be retained, at least a six-nucleotide match to both a V gene segment and a J gene segment was required. Rearrangements were classified as productive when the CDR3 lacked stop codons and remained in frame with V and J, and all other rearrangements were classified as non-productive. CDR3 was defined according to IMGT convention as the region running from the second conserved V-encoded cysteine to the conserved J-encoded phenylalanine. The earlier analysis of 450 to 750 of the donors excluded any sequence lacking an unambiguous match to a single V gene segment. An earlier analysis of fewer than 650 of the donors classified V segments as functional when productive rearrangements were above 56.7% and as segregating when the standard deviation between donors was above 5%. To diagnose cytomegalovirus status from the catalog of TCR beta chain sequences, a statistical classification framework was built. V and J gene assignment, in a later analysis, came from comparing TCR nucleotide sequences with IMGT/GENE-DB human TR gene sequences. A later analysis assigned CDR3 sequences and most-parsimonious VDJ recombination scenarios with the TCRdist pipeline. In a later analysis, each TCR beta chain was defined by its CDR3 amino acid sequence together with its V-gene family, and reads without a unique V-gene family were excluded. To address suspected cross-contamination and a sequencing artifact, a later analysis removed around 590 highly shared, low-generation-probability nucleotide sequences. In a later analysis, a clonal expansion index was calculated for each public chain from normalized within-repertoire ranks of inferred template counts. In a later analysis, generation probabilities were computed using a VDJ recombination model fitted to out-of-frame rearrangements, and the results were checked against IGoR. A later analysis scored TCR-TCR, TCR-HLA and TCR-CMV co-occurrence with hypergeometric tests, applying a repertoire-size bias correction to TCR pairs. To estimate false discovery rates, a later analysis permuted the HLA or CMV assignments 20 times. In a later analysis, co-occurring TCRs were grouped using DBSCAN, and TCRdist sequence similarity was added for clustering within HLA-allele-positive subsets. Repertoires with fewer than 30,000 or more than 120,000 public chains were left out of co-occurrence clustering, as were four to six repertoires with anomalous nucleotide sharing. This is the immuneACCESS table as TCRdb keeps it, with only in-frame sequences that have V and J called. A part of the clones is gone; compared with another copy, unresolved V genes explain less than half, and the rest is unexplained. That table is the source of V, J and clone size, and D and trimming were worked out from the DNA. The sample yields 95,000 to 150,000 clones; 80% to 85% were counted once. The top ten constitute 0.9% to 1.2% of the sample.

Points on this clone: What antigen it recognizes has not been identified. A junction boundary mismatches the germline segment, possibly from a read error.

In total, roughly 710 healthy bone marrow donors made up the cohort. At the time of sampling, all cohort members were nominally healthy, though unrecorded immune exposures were likely present. The donor was CMV seronegative and was included in the group of a few hundred seronegative cohort members. Each donor provided a peripheral blood sample, and peripheral blood mononuclear cells were used for TCR beta sequencing. Genomic DNA extraction from the blood cell samples was performed with the Qiagen DNeasy Blood Extraction Kit. This TCR was recovered from a woman aged 25 to 45 in good health and CMV-seronegative. Sequences were obtained from PBMCs.

CDR3 loop: CSSSFLGVPDTQYF. The DNA reads as follows: TGTTCCAGCAGCTTTCTAGGGGTCCCAGATACGCAGTATTTT. The chain employs TRBV7-9 and TRBJ2-3; the D gene is possibly TRBD1, with 5 bases matching. From the cysteine up to the phenylalanine, the CDR3 has a length of 14 residues. Only CDR3 DNA remains: 42 bases, in frame from the first base. From a lookup of the germline V gene (reference sequence), CDR1 and CDR2 are SEHNR and FQNEAQ.